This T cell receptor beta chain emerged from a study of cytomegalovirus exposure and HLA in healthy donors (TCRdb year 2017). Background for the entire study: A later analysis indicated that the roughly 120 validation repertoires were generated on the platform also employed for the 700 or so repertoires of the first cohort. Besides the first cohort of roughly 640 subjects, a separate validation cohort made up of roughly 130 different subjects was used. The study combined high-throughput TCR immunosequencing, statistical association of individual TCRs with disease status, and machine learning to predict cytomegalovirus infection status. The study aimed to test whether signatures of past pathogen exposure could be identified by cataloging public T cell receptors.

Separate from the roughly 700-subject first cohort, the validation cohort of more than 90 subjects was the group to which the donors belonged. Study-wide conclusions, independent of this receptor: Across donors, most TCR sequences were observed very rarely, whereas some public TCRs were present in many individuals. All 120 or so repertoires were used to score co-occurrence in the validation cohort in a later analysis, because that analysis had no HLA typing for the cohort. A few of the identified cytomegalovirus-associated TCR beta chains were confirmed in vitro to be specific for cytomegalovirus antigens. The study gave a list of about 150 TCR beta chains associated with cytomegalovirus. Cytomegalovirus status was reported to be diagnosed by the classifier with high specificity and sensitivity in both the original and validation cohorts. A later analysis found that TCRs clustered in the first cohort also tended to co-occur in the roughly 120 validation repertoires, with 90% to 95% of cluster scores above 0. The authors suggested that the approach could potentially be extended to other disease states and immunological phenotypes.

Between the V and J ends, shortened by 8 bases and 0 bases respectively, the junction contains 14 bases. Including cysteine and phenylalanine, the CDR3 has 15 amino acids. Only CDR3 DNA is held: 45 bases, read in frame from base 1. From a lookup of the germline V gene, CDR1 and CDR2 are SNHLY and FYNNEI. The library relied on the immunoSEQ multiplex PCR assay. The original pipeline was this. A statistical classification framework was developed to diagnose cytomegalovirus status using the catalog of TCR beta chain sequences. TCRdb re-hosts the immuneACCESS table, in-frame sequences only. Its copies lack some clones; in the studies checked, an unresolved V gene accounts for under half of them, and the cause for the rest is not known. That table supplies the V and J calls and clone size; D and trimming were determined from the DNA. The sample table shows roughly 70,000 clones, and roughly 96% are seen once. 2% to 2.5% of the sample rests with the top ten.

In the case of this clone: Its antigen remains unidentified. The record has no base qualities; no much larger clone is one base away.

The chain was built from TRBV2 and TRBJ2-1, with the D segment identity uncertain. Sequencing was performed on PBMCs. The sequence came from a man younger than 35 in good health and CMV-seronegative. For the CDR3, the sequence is CASVPHTNSYNEQFF. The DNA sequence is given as TGTGCCAGCGTTCCACACACCAACTCCTACAATGAGCAGTTCTTC.